A selection of T cell receptor beta chains follows, all from one sample in a study of cytomegalovirus exposure and HLA in healthy donors. Using immunoSEQ multiplex PCR, the repertoire was profiled, and TCRdb retains in-frame clones only, with some absent. The sample includes 60,000 to 75,000 clones, 55% to 65% of them seen just once. The sample taken for sequencing was PBMCs. Receptors were obtained from a woman aged 50 to 60 in good health and CMV-seronegative. CDR3s include the opening cysteine and the closing phenylalanine or tryptophan. D genes are given only for firm matches. Clone size is stated in some rows and not others, as once, few, many or a class when expanded.

size	D	V	J	DNA	CDR3
NA	TRBD2	TRBV11-1	TRBJ2-5	TGTGCCAGCAGCTTAGCTGGCTCCTGGGAGGGGACCCAGTACTTC	CASSLAGSWEGTQYF
NA	NA	TRBV28	TRBJ2-3	TGTGCCAGCAGCCCACCGGGGGTCCTCACAGATACGCAGTATTTT	CASSPPGVLTDTQYF
NA	NA	TRBV27	TRBJ2-7	TGTGCCAGCAGCGTGGGACTCCCCAGCTCCTACGAGCAGTACTTC	CASSVGLPSSYEQYF
few	NA	TRBV9	TRBJ2-1	TGTGCCAGCAGCGCAGAGCGCGACGGCTCCTACAATGAGCAGTTCTTC	CASSAERDGSYNEQFF
NA	NA	TRBV7-8	TRBJ2-5	TGTGCCAGCAGTCACCCTTCAGGGAAAGAGACCCAGTACTTC	CASSHPSGKETQYF
medium-sized	NA	TRBV7-2	TRBJ2-3	TGTGCCAGCAGCCTCGGTCCAGATACGCAGTATTTT	CASSLGPDTQYF
few	NA	TRBV7-9	TRBJ2-5	TGTGCCAGCCACCCGGGCGGGACGGCGGGGGAGACCCAGTACTTC	CASHPGGTAGETQYF
NA	TRBD1	TRBV29-1	TRBJ1-1	TGCAGCGTTTCAGGGGGCATGAACACTGAAGCTTTCTTT	CSVSGGMNTEAFF
NA	NA	TRBV6-5	TRBJ2-5	TGTGCCAGCAGTTACCCGGACGGGAAGGGAGAGACCCAGTACTTC	CASSYPDGKGETQYF
NA	TRBD2	TRBV7-2	TRBJ2-7	TGTGCCAGCAGCTTAGTTGCTCTCGGCGGGAGCTCCTACGAGCAGTACTTC	CASSLVALGGSSYEQYF
NA	TRBD1	TRBV5-4	TRBJ1-2	TGTGCCAGCAGCAACCGGGACAGGGCTGTTGATGGCTACACCTTC	CASSNRDRAVDGYTF
NA	TRBD1	TRBV28	TRBJ1-2	TGTGCCAGCAGTTTCGGACAGGGGTTCTATGGCTACACCTTC	CASSFGQGFYGYTF
NA	NA	TRBV5-1	TRBJ2-5	TGCGCCAGCAGCCGAACCGGGGGGCCCTGGGAGACCCAGTACTTC	CASSRTGGPWETQYF
NA	TRBD2	TRBV7-6	TRBJ2-7	TGTGCCAGCAGCTCGTCAGCGGGAGGCTACGAGCAGTACTTC	CASSSSAGGYEQYF
NA	TRBD1	TRBV19	TRBJ2-7	TGTGCCAGTAGTCCCGGGACAGTCTACGAGCAGTACTTC	CASSPGTVYEQYF
NA	NA	TRBV18	TRBJ2-7	TGTGCCAGCTCACGACAGGACCCCTACGAGCAGTACTTC	CASSRQDPYEQYF
NA	NA	TRBV2	TRBJ2-3	TGTGCCAGCAGTGTCAATCGGGATAACCCGCAGTATTTT	CASSVNRDNPQYF
NA	TRBD1	TRBV18	TRBJ1-1	TGTGCCAGCCAAACAGACAGGGGGGACACTGAAGCTTTCTTT	CASQTDRGDTEAFF
NA	TRBD2	TRBV28	TRBJ2-3	TGTGCCAGCAGTTTAGCGGGACTAGGCACAGATACGCAGTATTTT	CASSLAGLGTDTQYF
few	TRBD2	TRBV7-9	TRBJ2-6	TGTGCCAGCAGCTTAACCGGAGCGGGGATCTCTGGGGCCAACGTCCTGACTTTC	CASSLTGAGISGANVLTF
NA	TRBD1	TRBV6-5	TRBJ2-3	TGTGCCAGCAGTTACGACAGGGGGGGTAGCACAGATACGCAGTATTTT	CASSYDRGGSTDTQYF
NA	NA	TRBV27	TRBJ1-5	TGTGCCAGCAGTTTACGGGGAGAAAGCAATCAGCCCCAGCATTTT	CASSLRGESNQPQHF
NA	TRBD1	TRBV7-2	TRBJ2-5	TGTGCCAGCAGCTCCTTCCCAGGGGGCCAAGAGACCCAGTACTTC	CASSSFPGGQETQYF